These 26 T cell receptor beta chains originate from one sample sequenced in a study of CD8+ T cells in alopecia areata. Once RNA had been extracted, it was reverse transcribed into cDNA to act as the sequencing template. Repertoires were generated with immunoSEQ multiplex PCR, while TCRdb's copy carries only in-frame clones and drops some. Counted here are about 270,000 clones, over 45% occurring once; the ten biggest clones make up about 0.93%. The treatment is: oral pan-JAK inhibitor, 5-10 mg twice daily. The source was CD4+ T cells sorted from blood, collected around week 54, from a patient treated with tofacitinib. Receptors originate from a human donor with alopecia areata.

The V call is TRBV30, the J call TRBJ1-2; 9 nucleotides agree with TRBD1. Germline CDR1 and CDR2: GTSNPN and SVGIG (reference sequence). This CDR3 has 14 amino acids. After removal of 0 bases from V and 8 bases from J, the junction contained 7 bases not matched to a gene. CDR3 sequence: CAWSVGGTGRGYTF. The CDR3 DNA reads TGTGCCTGGAGTGTAGGGGGGACAGGGAGAGGCTACACCTTC.

V is TRBV7-6 and J is TRBJ1-5; D remains ambiguous. The CDR3 is 13 residues long. Germline values: CDR1 SGHVS, CDR2 FNYEAQ. The V end lost 1 base, the J end lost 7 bases, and 8 bases lay between the germline ends. The CDR3 loop reads CASSLGRAQPQHF. CDR3 DNA: TGTGCCAGCAGCTTAGGTAGGGCCCAGCCCCAGCATTTT.

J is TRBJ2-3 and V is TRBV5-4; the match to TRBD2 covers 14 bases. The germline V gene encodes CDR1 SGHNT and CDR2 YYREEE (reference sequence). This CDR3 has 17 residues. V shed 0 bases and J 2 bases; nucleotides not matched to a gene: 2. The CDR3 spells CASSLGTSGGPTDTQYF. The CDR3 DNA sequence: TGTGCCAGCAGCTTGGGGACTAGCGGGGGGCCCACAGATACGCAGTATTTT.

This clone has just a few counts. The rearrangement joins TRBV14 to TRBJ2-1; D may be TRBD1 (6 bases). V was cut by 4 bases and J by 5 bases, with 15 bases left in between. This CDR3 comprises 15 residues. Per the germline V gene, CDR1 is SGHDN and CDR2 is FVKESK. This chain's CDR3 is CASSLRGGLHNEQFF. The CDR3 coding sequence is TGTGCCAGCAGCCTCAGGGGTGGCCTCCACAATGAGCAGTTCTTC.

The table lists this clone with a few counts. This chain links TRBV10-3 with TRBJ1-6; possibly TRBD1 for D (6 bases). The germline V gene encodes CDR1 ENHRY and CDR2 SYGVKD. Trimming cost V 3 bases and J 10 bases, with 16 bases left between them. The CDR3 is 15 residues long. The CDR3 protein is CAISDGQGLESPLHF. The CDR3 region has the DNA TGTGCCATCAGTGATGGTCAGGGGTTGGAATCACCCCTCCACTTT.

The CDR3 sequence: CATSRVSTGLGTDTQYF. The DNA for the CDR3 is TGTGCCACCAGCAGAGTCTCGACAGGGTTGGGGACAGATACGCAGTATTTT. The rearrangement links TRBV15 to TRBJ2-3; 7 bases agree with TRBD1. Germline V gene lookup returns CDR1 LNHNV and CDR2 YYDKDF (reference sequence). The ends lost 1 base at V and 3 bases at J; junction bases unmatched: 10. This CDR3 comprises 17 residues. Together with reference TRBV15 and TRBJ2-3, the CDR3 gives the full variable domain: DAMVIQNPRYQVTQFGKPVTLSCSQTLNHNVMYWYQQKSSQAPKLLFHYYDKDFNNEADTPDNFQSRRPNTSFCFLDIRSPGLGDTAMYLCATSRVSTGLGTDTQYFGPGTRLTVL.

The chain couples TRBV5-1 to TRBJ1-1, with D possibly TRBD1 on 5 matching bases. The V and J ends lost 5 bases and 1 base respectively, with 12 bases between them. The CDR3 length is 14 residues. The germline CDR1 and CDR2 sequences are SGHRS and YFSETQ. The DNA of the CDR3 is TGCGCCAGCAGAAATGGCAGGGCGAACACTGAAGCTTTCTTT. It codes for CASRNGRANTEAFF.

The chain is built from TRBV30 and TRBJ1-1; no reliable D call. Per germline, CDR1 GTSNPN and CDR2 SVGIG (reference sequence). The CDR3 loop spans 12 amino acids. Trimming shortened V by 5 bases and J by 4 bases, and 11 bases separated the two germline ends. CDR3 DNA sequence: TGTGCCTGGGACCGAGAAGTCACTGAAGCTTTCTTT. It specifies CAWDREVTEAFF.

This clone has only a few counts. The chain employs TRBV7-9 and TRBJ2-1, with D maybe TRBD1 (5 bases). From germline, CDR1 is SEHNR and CDR2 FQNEAQ (reference sequence). V shed 3 bases and J shed 13 bases, with 16 bases lying between them. The CDR3 has 13 amino acids. The CDR3 DNA reads as TGTGCCAGCAGCTTCCCCCACAGGCCCGTTCAGTTCTTC. Amino acid sequence: CASSFPHRPVQFF.

This sequence joins TRBV30 and TRBJ1-1; TRBD1 matches at 7 bases. CDR1 and CDR2 (germline): GTSNPN, SVGIG (reference sequence). This CDR3 spans 13 amino acids. Unmatched junction bases numbered 3, after V lost 4 bases and J lost 1 base. This CDR3 reads CAWIRQGNTEAFF. As DNA, the CDR3 is TGTGCCTGGATAAGACAGGGGAACACTGAAGCTTTCTTT.

The chain employs TRBV13 and TRBJ2-3; TRBD2 matches 8 bases. In germline, CDR1 is PRHDT, CDR2 FYEKMQ (reference sequence). This CDR3 has 17 residues. The junction had 15 bases not matched to a gene; V was cut back by 7 bases and J by 3 bases. CDR3 nucleotide sequence: TGTGCCAGCACACTCCCTACGGGACTAGGATTTACAGATACGCAGTATTTT. Encoded protein: CASTLPTGLGFTDTQYF.

The chain recombines TRBV5-4 with TRBJ1-6, with 7 bases that match TRBD1. Germline V gene data show CDR1 as SGHNT and CDR2 as YYREEE (reference sequence). This CDR3 contains 16 residues. J was trimmed by 10 bases and V by 0 bases; bases with no gene match: 10. The CDR3 is CASSLASQGVVSPLHF. CDR3 DNA: TGTGCCAGCAGCTTGGCGAGTCAGGGGGTTGTCTCACCCCTCCACTTT.

CDR3 residues: CAWRRLSSGNTIYF. The CDR3 coding sequence is TGTGCCTGGAGGAGGCTCAGCTCTGGAAACACCATATATTTT. The gene calls are TRBV30 and TRBJ1-3; no clear D gene. This CDR3 has 14 amino acids. With 3 bases removed from V and 0 bases from J, the gap between germline ends came to 9 bases. CDR1 and CDR2 from the germline V gene are GTSNPN and SVGIG (reference sequence).

This sequence joins TRBV30 and TRBJ2-7, with D possibly being TRBD2 (5 bases). CDR1 is GTSNPN, CDR2 SVGIG, per germline (reference sequence). This CDR3 region has 14 residues. The V end was cut by 4 bases, the J end by 4 bases, with 17 bases between. The CDR3: CAWTALAGGYEQYF. The CDR3 DNA reads TGTGCCTGGACTGCGCTAGCCGGAGGTTACGAGCAGTACTTC.

The chain carries TRBV5-6 and TRBJ1-1; D unresolved. The CDR3 loop spans 15 amino acids. Per the germline V gene, CDR1 is SGHDT and CDR2 is YYEEEE. V was trimmed by 4 bases and J by 7 bases, leaving 20 bases between them. The CDR3 protein is CASSPPPGPSGEAFF. The CDR3 nucleotides are TGTGCCAGCAGCCCCCCCCCGGGCCCCTCGGGTGAAGCTTTCTTT.

This clone was found a few times. V gene TRBV27 combines with J gene TRBJ2-7; the match to TRBD2 covers 7 bases. The CDR3 is 12 amino acids. Trimming at V came to 1 base and at J to 6 bases, leaving 0 bases not matched to a gene. Looked up from germline, CDR1 is MNHEY and CDR2 is SMNVEV (reference sequence). For the CDR3, the DNA is TGTGCCAGCAGTTTATGGGGGGGCGAGCAGTACTTC. Protein sequence: CASSLWGGEQYF.

This chain joins TRBV14 and TRBJ2-2; D is ambiguous. The germline V gene encodes CDR1 SGHDN and CDR2 FVKESK. The CDR3 length is 14 residues. Trimming removed 4 bases from V and 6 bases from J, with 12 bases in between. The CDR3 nucleotides are TGTGCCAGCAGCCTAAGGGCCGGTGCCGGGGAGCTGTTTTTT. It specifies CASSLRAGAGELFF.

The rearrangement joins TRBV7-2 to TRBJ1-6; weak D call: TRBD1 (6 bases). Germline V gene sequence: CDR1 SGHTA, CDR2 FQGNSA. The CDR3 spans 14 residues. V lost 3 bases, J lost 7 bases, and 10 bases lay in between. Written as DNA, the CDR3 is TGTGCCAGCAGCTTCATGGGGGCCAATTCACCCCTCCACTTT. Amino acid sequence: CASSFMGANSPLHF.

The rearrangement links TRBV30 to TRBJ1-4; 7 nucleotides align to TRBD1. CDR3 size: 14 residues. The V gene's germline CDR1 is GTSNPN and CDR2 SVGIG (reference sequence). V lost 1 base to trimming and J lost 5 bases; unmatched junction nucleotides: 4. CDR3 coding DNA: TGTGCCTGGAGTGGGGGACAGCCAAATGAAAAACTGTTTTTT. Translation gives CAWSGGQPNEKLFF.

The CDR3 DNA sequence: TGCGCCAGCAGCCAAGATCGGCAGGGGGCCTCACCCCTCCACTTT. Its translation: CASSQDRQGASPLHF. The gene calls are TRBV4-1 and TRBJ1-6; 8 bases line up with TRBD1. Germline lookup yields CDR1 MGHRA and CDR2 YSYEKL. After removal of 0 bases from V and 10 bases from J, the junction contained 5 bases not matched to a gene. The length of the CDR3 is 15 residues.

This sequence joins TRBV2 and TRBJ1-5; the match to TRBD1 covers 7 bases. Germline CDR1 SNHLY, CDR2 FYNNEI. After removal of 3 bases from V and 4 bases from J, the junction contained 3 bases not matched to a gene. The CDR3 contains 14 residues. The CDR3 reads CASSETGSNQPQHF. For the CDR3, the DNA is TGTGCCAGCAGTGAGACAGGGTCAAATCAGCCCCAGCATTTT.

The sample holds a few counts of this clone. The chain is built from TRBV2 and TRBJ2-7; no clear D gene. Germline CDR1 reads SNHLY; CDR2 reads FYNNEI. Trimming took off 7 bases at V and 3 bases at J, with 10 bases between the two ends. The CDR3 has 12 residues. CDR3 loop: CASKAQYYEQYF. The CDR3 DNA follows: TGTGCCAGCAAGGCACAGTACTACGAGCAGTACTTC. The variable domain in full, completed from reference TRBV2 and TRBJ2-7, reads EPEVTQTPSHQVTQMGQEVILRCVPISNHLYFYWYRQILGQKVEFLVSFYNNEISEKSEIFDDQFSVERPDGSNFTLKIRSTKLEDSAMYFCASKAQYYEQYFGPGTRLTVT.

This clone was seen a few times. The chain joins TRBV27 to TRBJ2-1; 7 bases agree with TRBD2. J lost 5 bases, V lost 4 bases, and 11 bases had no gene match. Germline CDR1 MNHEY, CDR2 SMNVEV (reference sequence). The CDR3 is 16 residues long. CDR3 nucleotide sequence: TGTGCCAGCAGTTCCCACAAGATGGGGGGGAACAATGAGCAGTTCTTC. This sequence encodes CASSSHKMGGNNEQFF.

The chain links TRBV12-5 to TRBJ2-5; TRBD1 agrees at 10 bases. Germline CDR1 and CDR2: LGHNT and FRNRAP. The V and J ends lost 6 bases and 0 bases, in that order; junction bases with no gene match: 4. The CDR3 has 15 residues. The CDR3 DNA follows: TGTGCTAGTGGCTGGGGACAGGGGAACCAAGAGACCCAGTACTTC. This codes for CASGWGQGNQETQYF.

The chain recombines TRBV30 with TRBJ2-5; the D is unclear. CDR1 is GTSNPN and CDR2 is SVGIG in the germline V gene (reference sequence). CDR3 size: 13 residues. The V end lost 5 bases, the J end lost 4 bases, and 14 bases lay between the germline ends. The CDR3 region is CAWGVRSGETQYF. Here the CDR3 DNA reads TGTGCCTGGGGCGTAAGGTCAGGAGAGACCCAGTACTTC.

The chain is built from TRBV7-9 and TRBJ2-5; 11 bases are shared with TRBD2. The V gene end was trimmed by 5 bases and the J gene end by 2 bases; junction bases not matched to a gene: 4. Germline CDR1 and CDR2: SEHNR and FQNEAQ (reference sequence). CDR3 length equals 15 residues. The chain's CDR3 is CASSPVAGGQETQYF. For the CDR3, the DNA is TGTGCCAGCAGCCCCGTAGCGGGGGGGCAAGAGACCCAGTACTTC.